Sequencing of this T cell receptor (beta chain) was carried out in a study of T cell repertoires in cytomegalovirus infection. Study-wide background: Epitope selection comprised recently identified HLA-C-restricted CMV epitopes and well-studied HLA-B-restricted CMV epitopes.

General study findings and limits: Identification of carriers of CMV plus the relevant HLA was achieved through cumulative public TCR beta family frequency. The ex vivo response was dominated by HLA-C-restricted CMV-specific TCR beta clonotypes.

V shed 5 bases, J shed 0 bases, and the junction held 3 bases outside the gene matches. CDR1 is SEHNR, CDR2 FQNEAQ, per germline (reference sequence). The CDR3 is 15 residues long. This clonotype was counted at least ten times. Antigen specificity is unknown. TCRdb re-called the reads through MiXCR, storing one row per CDR3 protein. The sample carries a few hundred thousand distinct CDR3 sequences, approximately 22% recorded once. The chain links TRBV7-9 to TRBJ2-3, with TRBD1 matching 9 bases. The sequence derives from a human donor in good health (CMV status not recorded). Some clones in this sample may be carry-over from other donors' samples. The sequenced sample was cultured PBMCs, obtained from culture after CMV antigen stimulation. DNA for the CDR3: TGTGCCAGCAGCCGTGGACAGGGGAGCACAGATACGCAGTATTTT. Translated: CASSRGQGSTDTQYF.